The rows below give T cell receptor beta chains drawn from one sample of a study of T cells in Graves' hyperthyroidism and ophthalmopathy. Each CDR3 protein gets one entry after TCRdb re-called the multiplex PCR reads with MiXCR. The sample consists of approximately 370,000 distinct CDR3 sequences, under 15% of them appearing once. Sequenced: blood. The source of these receptors is a woman younger than 45 with Graves' hyperthyroidism. CDR3s include the opening cysteine and the closing phenylalanine or tryptophan. The D gene is left open where the match is weak. The size of a clone is reported for some rows only, either as once, few or many, or as a class for expanded clones.

size	V	J	D	CDR3	DNA
few	TRBV20-1	TRBJ1-6	TRBD1	CSARDQGAGNSPLHF	TGCAGTGCTAGAGATCAGGGGGCTGGCAATTCACCCCTCCACTTT
.	TRBV7-9	TRBJ2-3	.	CASSPQVLISTDTQYF	TGTGCCAGCAGTCCTCAAGTCTTGATAAGCACAGATACGCAGTATTTT
many	TRBV28	TRBJ2-3	TRBD2	CASSLSAAGGADTQYF	TGTGCCAGCAGTTTATCCGCAGCGGGAGGTGCAGATACGCAGTATTTT
.	TRBV7-9	TRBJ1-3	TRBD1	CASSYPRTGRGNTIYF	TGTGCCAGCAGCTACCCGAGGACAGGGCGAGGAAACACCATATATTTT
many	TRBV30	TRBJ1-5	.	CAWNSPRGISNQPQHF	TGTGCCTGGAACTCCCCCAGGGGAATTAGCAATCAGCCCCAGCATTTT
many	TRBV20-1	TRBJ2-1	TRBD2	CSARDPGLAKNEQFF	TGCAGTGCTAGAGATCCGGGACTAGCGAAAAATGAGCAGTTCTTC
many	TRBV28	TRBJ2-1	.	CASNLVGSAPDEQFF	TGTGCCAGCAACCTGGTGGGATCAGCCCCCGATGAGCAGTTCTTC
few	TRBV6-1	TRBJ1-1	.	CASSEGRALEAFF	TGTGCCAGCAGTGAAGGGAGGGCCCTTGAAGCTTTCTTT
many	TRBV27	TRBJ2-7	.	CASRSMRAPYEQYF	TGTGCCAGCAGATCGATGCGGGCTCCCTACGAGCAGTACTTC
few	TRBV4-1	TRBJ2-7	TRBD1	CASSLASSGTVGLGQYF	TGCGCCAGCAGCCTGGCGAGCTCCGGGACAGTGGGATTGGGGCAGTACTTC
many	TRBV11-2	TRBJ2-5	TRBD1	CASSPFKRRDRGRGETQYF	TGTGCCAGCAGCCCTTTCAAGAGACGGGACAGGGGTCGTGGGGAGACCCAGTACTTC
.	TRBV3-1	TRBJ2-3	TRBD2	CASSQRSGTSGRDTQYF	TGTGCCAGCAGCCAAAGGTCTGGGACTAGCGGTAGAGATACGCAGTATTTT
few	TRBV5-1	TRBJ2-1	.	CASSLTITYNEQFF	TGCGCCAGCAGCTTGACTATAACCTACAATGAGCAGTTCTTC
once	TRBV24-1	TRBJ1-1	.	CATLGRENTEAFF	TGTGCCACACTAGGACGGGAGAACACTGAAGCTTTCTTT
many	TRBV6-1	TRBJ2-5	TRBD1	CASGPGQVQTVDQYF	TGTGCCAGTGGACCCGGACAGGTCCAAACAGTCGACCAGTACTTC
once	TRBV28	TRBJ2-7	.	CASSLYSDNYEQYF	TGTGCCAGCAGTTTATATTCAGATAACTACGAGCAGTACTTC
few	TRBV2	TRBJ2-4	.	CASSVQQDLAKNIQYF	TGTGCCAGCAGTGTTCAACAGGACCTAGCCAAAAACATTCAGTACTTC
many	TRBV27	TRBJ2-7	TRBD1	CASRSGTVYEQYF	TGTGCCAGCAGATCCGGGACAGTGTACGAGCAGTACTTC
few	TRBV28	TRBJ1-4	.	CASSLGGISEKLFF	TGTGCCAGCAGTTTAGGAGGGATTAGTGAAAAACTGTTTTTT
.	TRBV19	TRBJ2-5	.	CASSSHRVVKEETQYF	TGTGCCAGTAGTAGCCACAGGGTCGTCAAGGAAGAGACCCAGTACTTC
many	TRBV27	TRBJ2-1	TRBD2	CASSSTGTSGISSYNEQFF	TGTGCCAGCAGTTCAACCGGGACTAGCGGGATTAGCTCCTACAATGAGCAGTTCTTC
.	TRBV6-1	TRBJ1-3	.	CASSAGDGRSGNTIYF	TGTGCCAGCAGTGCGGGTGACGGACGCTCTGGAAACACCATATATTTT
.	TRBV27	TRBJ2-7	TRBD2	CASRLAGRYAQYF	TGTGCCAGCAGACTAGCGGGAAGATACGCGCAGTACTTC
many	TRBV7-9	TRBJ2-2	.	CASTTITGELFF	TGTGCCAGCACCACCATAACCGGGGAGCTGTTTTTT
many	TRBV2	TRBJ1-1	.	CASSEDAGAMNTEAFF	TGTGCCAGCAGTGAGGATGCGGGAGCCATGAACACTGAAGCTTTCTTT
.	TRBV4-1	TRBJ2-2	TRBD2	CASSQAGLAGGPTGELFF	TGCGCCAGCAGCCAAGCGGGACTAGCGGGAGGGCCGACCGGGGAGCTGTTTTTT
few	TRBV28	TRBJ1-6	TRBD1	CASSSPGQGVPFYNSPLHF	TGTGCCAGCAGTTCCCCGGGACAGGGAGTTCCTTTTTATAATTCACCCCTCCACTTT
few	TRBV6-5	TRBJ2-5	.	CASSYALGGPKETQYF	TGTGCCAGCAGTTACGCCCTTGGAGGGCCGAAAGAGACCCAGTACTTC
.	TRBV5-6	TRBJ1-1	.	CASSRDAKTEVEAFF	TGTGCCAGCAGCAGGGATGCTAAGACGGAGGTTGAAGCTTTCTTT
.	TRBV12-3/TRBV12-4	TRBJ2-3	TRBD1	CASSSVRGRSDTQYF	TGTGCCAGCAGTTCGGTCAGGGGGCGTTCAGATACGCAGTATTTT
.	TRBV6-5	TRBJ2-7	TRBD2	CASSYSDLAGGFEQYF	TGTGCCAGCAGTTACTCGGATCTAGCGGGAGGATTCGAGCAGTACTTC
.	TRBV30	TRBJ2-2	TRBD2	CAWSGGGRTGELFF	TGTGCCTGGAGTGGGGGGGGAAGAACCGGGGAGCTGTTTTTT
.	TRBV20-1	TRBJ2-2	TRBD1	CSAGGQGIGELFF	TGCAGTGCTGGCGGACAGGGCATCGGGGAGCTGTTTTTT
few	TRBV27	TRBJ2-3	TRBD2	CASRPAGGTDTQYF	TGTGCCAGCAGGCCGGCGGGGGGCACAGATACGCAGTATTTT
.	TRBV20-1	TRBJ2-1	.	CSAPGTYNEQFF	TGCAGTGCTCCCGGGACCTACAATGAGCAGTTCTTC
.	TRBV27	TRBJ1-1	.	CASKFSSQFPNTEAFF	TGTGCCAGTAAGTTTTCCTCCCAGTTCCCGAACACTGAAGCTTTCTTT
many	TRBV30	TRBJ1-5	.	CAWRPRELGPQHF	TGTGCCTGGAGACCGCGGGAGTTAGGGCCCCAGCATTTT
many	TRBV6-5	TRBJ2-7	TRBD2	CASSYRAGNAYEQYF	TGTGCCAGCAGTTATAGAGCGGGGAATGCCTACGAGCAGTACTTC
many	TRBV3-1	TRBJ2-5	TRBD2	CASSQDLIAGDLQETQYF	TGTGCCAGCAGCCAAGATCTCATAGCGGGAGACCTTCAAGAGACCCAGTACTTC
many	TRBV7-3	TRBJ2-1	.	CASSLMVAAGANEQFF	TGTGCCAGCAGCTTAATGGTAGCGGCTGGGGCAAATGAGCAGTTCTTC
few	TRBV12-3/TRBV12-4	TRBJ2-7	.	CGGWEQYF	TGTGGGGGGTGGGAGCAGTACTTC
many	TRBV6-2/TRBV6-3	TRBJ1-2	.	CASSRGEAGYTF	TGTGCCAGCAGCCGAGGGGAAGCTGGCTACACCTTC
few	TRBV20-1	TRBJ1-5	.	CSANTFQGAMGNQPQHF	TGCAGTGCTAATACCTTCCAGGGAGCTATGGGCAATCAGCCCCAGCATTTT
many	TRBV20-1	TRBJ2-3	TRBD2	CSADSGRKITDTQYF	TGCAGTGCCGACAGCGGGAGAAAAATCACAGATACGCAGTATTTT
many	TRBV12-3/TRBV12-4	TRBJ2-6	.	CASSLLGQGSSGANVLTF	TGTGCCAGCAGTTTACTAGGGCAGGGGAGCTCTGGGGCCAACGTCCTGACTTTC
.	TRBV6-1	TRBJ2-3	TRBD1	CASSQDRVADTQYF	TGTGCCAGCAGTCAGGACAGGGTGGCAGATACGCAGTATTTT
.	TRBV10-3	TRBJ2-3	TRBD2	CAISESRAGVKDTQYF	TGTGCCATCAGTGAGTCGCGGGCGGGAGTCAAAGATACGCAGTATTTT
few	TRBV15	TRBJ2-5	.	CATSRDGTRQETQYF	TGTGCCACCAGCAGAGACGGGACCAGACAAGAGACCCAGTACTTC
few	TRBV28	TRBJ1-5	TRBD1	CASRGQGAGNQPQHF	TGTGCCAGCAGGGGACAGGGGGCCGGCAATCAGCCCCAGCATTTT
many	TRBV24-1	TRBJ1-5	.	CATSEGSWKPQHF	TGTGCCACCAGTGAAGGGTCCTGGAAGCCCCAGCATTTT
few	TRBV6-1	TRBJ2-7	TRBD2	CASSHPGGSTYEQYF	TGTGCCAGCAGCCACCCCGGGGGGAGCACCTACGAGCAGTACTTC
many	TRBV11-2	TRBJ1-2	.	CASSWSGQGYNYGYTF	TGTGCCAGCAGCTGGTCCGGGCAGGGGTATAACTATGGCTACACCTTC
.	TRBV9	TRBJ2-1	TRBD2	CASSAGLKASGSSYNEQFF	TGTGCCAGCAGCGCGGGACTGAAAGCTAGCGGGAGCTCCTACAATGAGCAGTTCTTC